This T cell receptor beta chain was obtained from a study of T cell repertoires in cytomegalovirus infection. Study-level background: It was recently identified HLA-C-restricted and well-studied HLA-B-restricted CMV epitopes that the study used. Carrying CMV and the relevant HLA type showed in public TCR beta signatures.

V lost 4 bases, J lost 6 bases, and 25 bases stayed unmatched. Germline loops: CDR1 SGHDT, CDR2 YYEEEE. The CDR3 runs to 20 residues. TCRdb reanalysed the reads using MiXCR and keeps one entry per CDR3 protein. Among 550,000 to 700,000 distinct CDR3 sequences listed, roughly 43% were seen once. About this clonotype: As yet, its antigen is unknown.

The V and J genes are TRBV5-6 and TRBJ2-3; 8 positions match TRBD1. The source is a human donor in good health (CMV status not recorded). Some clones in this sample may be carry-over from other donors' samples. Sequenced material: cultured PBMCs, taken from culture after CMV antigen stimulation. CDR3 amino acids: CASSPLGGTGDLVRGDTQYF. The CDR3 DNA reads as TGTGCCAGCAGCCCTCTCGGCGGGACAGGCGACTTAGTGAGGGGGGATACGCAGTATTTT.